These 21 T cell receptor beta chains were sequenced from one sample in a study of blood T cell repertoires in COVID-19. Sequencing was performed with immunoSEQ multiplex PCR; in TCRdb, only in-frame clones are kept and a portion is missing. Among around 93,000 clones, around 80% were seen once, and the ten largest hold 15% to 20%. The specimen sequenced was peripheral blood. The source is a man older than 75 with acute or convalescent COVID-19.

This chain uses TRBV27 with TRBJ1-3, with D unresolved. The V and J ends lost 6 bases and 0 bases respectively, with 9 bases between them. In germline, CDR1 is MNHEY, CDR2 SMNVEV (reference sequence). The CDR3 runs to 14 residues. The CDR3 is CASRITHSGNTIYF. The CDR3 DNA reads TGTGCCAGCAGAATAACACACTCTGGAAACACCATATATTTT.

CDR3 residues: CASRTQGAPNSPLHF. DNA for the CDR3: TGTGCCAGCAGGACCCAGGGGGCGCCGAATTCACCCCTCCACTTT. V and J are TRBV27 and TRBJ1-6; the match to TRBD1 covers 8 bases. Germline CDR1 reads MNHEY; CDR2 reads SMNVEV (reference sequence). J lost 7 bases, V lost 6 bases, and 8 bases had no gene match. The CDR3 is 15 residues long.

Points on this clone: A read error may produce the germline difference seen at one junction end. The CDR3 sequence is CASSLMPQLNTGELFF. As DNA, the CDR3 is TGTGCTAGCAGCTTGATGCCTCAGTTGAACACCGGGGAGCTGTTTTTT. This sequence joins TRBV7-7 and TRBJ2-2; no clear D. The CDR3 totals 16 residues. Germline CDR1 is SSHAT and CDR2 is FNYEAQ (reference sequence).

The V gene is TRBV7-9, the J gene TRBJ1-2, with D tentatively TRBD1 (6 bases). CDR3 length: 13 amino acids. Germline V gene lookup returns CDR1 SEHNR and CDR2 FQNEAQ (reference sequence). Trimming took 3 bases from V and 6 from J, leaving 11 bases between them. The CDR3 spells CASSFSGADGYTF. The CDR3 DNA is TGTGCCAGCAGCTTTTCAGGGGCGGATGGCTACACCTTC. Filled out from reference TRBV7-9 and TRBJ1-2, the complete variable domain reads DTGVSQNPRHKITKRGQNVTFRCDPISEHNRLYWYRQTLGQGPEFLTYFQNEAQLEKSRLLSDRFSAERPKGSFSTLEIQRTEQGDSAMYLCASSFSGADGYTFGSGTRLTVV.

This chain uses TRBV19 with TRBJ2-7; 8 nucleotides match TRBD1. J was trimmed by 4 bases and V by 6 bases; bases with no gene match: 5. The CDR3 is made up of 13 amino acids. Germline lookup yields CDR1 LNHDA and CDR2 SQIVND (reference sequence). This CDR3 reads CASSPTGEYEQYF. The CDR3 DNA sequence: TGTGCCAGTAGCCCGACAGGGGAGTACGAGCAGTACTTC.

The CDR3 protein is CASSSGGLQFF. The DNA for the CDR3 is TGTGCCAGCAGTTCAGGGGGCTTGCAGTTCTTC. J is TRBJ2-1 and V is TRBV6-5; TRBD1 aligns across 8 bases. Germline loops: CDR1 MNHEY, CDR2 SVGAGI. The CDR3 has 11 amino acids. The junction had 2 bases not matched to a gene; V was cut back by 4 bases and J by 12 bases.

This clone was observed once. The chain employs TRBV19 and TRBJ2-1; 10 bases match TRBD1. The germline V gene has CDR1 LNHDA and CDR2 SQIVND (reference sequence). CDR3 size: 16 residues. With V trimmed by 4 bases and J by 0 bases, 3 bases remained unmatched. This CDR3 is CASSTRTGGSYNEQFF. In DNA, the CDR3 is TGTGCCAGTAGTACCCGGACAGGGGGCTCCTACAATGAGCAGTTCTTC.

This clone turned up a few times. The chain recombines TRBV7-9 with TRBJ1-5; 9 bases fit TRBD1. This CDR3 region has 15 residues. The J segment lost 9 bases and the V segment lost 1 base, leaving 7 bases of the junction unmatched. Germline V gene lookup returns CDR1 SEHNR and CDR2 FQNEAQ (reference sequence). The CDR3 spells CASSLGTGVGRPQHF. The CDR3 DNA sequence: TGTGCCAGCAGCTTAGGGACAGGGGTAGGTCGGCCCCAGCATTTT.

This rearrangement joins TRBV7-9 to TRBJ2-1, with 7 bases that match TRBD1. Germline lookup yields CDR1 SEHNR and CDR2 FQNEAQ (reference sequence). J lost 0 bases, V lost 3 bases, and 5 bases had no gene match. The CDR3 extends over 16 amino acids. CDR3 amino acids: CASSFFQGVSYNEQFF. CDR3 bases: TGTGCCAGCAGCTTCTTTCAGGGGGTCTCCTACAATGAGCAGTTCTTC.

J is TRBJ2-3 and V is TRBV24-1; tentatively, D is TRBD2 (6 bases). The CDR3 is made up of 14 amino acids. CDR1 KGHDR and CDR2 SFDVKD come from the germline V gene. V lost 10 bases to trimming and J lost 3 bases, with 16 bases between them. CDR3 protein: CATHGAGRTDTQYF. DNA of the CDR3: TGTGCCACTCACGGGGCGGGAAGAACAGATACGCAGTATTTT.

The genes are TRBV7-2 and TRBJ1-1, with a possible D match to TRBD1 (5 bases). Germline CDR1 reads SGHTA; CDR2 reads FQGNSA. The germline V and J ends were trimmed by 3 bases and 1 base, with 9 bases remaining between them. The CDR3 loop spans 14 amino acids. CDR3 loop: CASSFNGGNTEAFF. In DNA form, the CDR3 reads TGTGCCAGCAGCTTTAACGGGGGGAACACTGAAGCTTTCTTT.

A word on this clone: An end of the junction does not agree with germline; a read error may underlie this. The chain joins TRBV5-4 to TRBJ2-7; 7 bases map to TRBD1. Germline lookup yields CDR1 SGHNT and CDR2 YYREEE (reference sequence). The CDR3 spans 14 residues. The CDR3 nucleotides read TGTGCCAGCAGCTTGGACCAGGGGGTAAGACCCATTCCGTTC. Its protein is CASSLDQGVRPIPF.

The genes are TRBV15 and TRBJ2-2; TRBD1 might be the D (6 bases). Trimming stripped 3 bases from V and 6 bases from J, with 8 bases between. Germline V lookup: CDR1 LNHNV, CDR2 YYDKDF (reference sequence). This CDR3 spans 13 amino acids. The CDR3 DNA reads TGTGCCACCAGCAGCAGGACAGCCGGGGAGCTGTTTTTT. Amino acid sequence: CATSSRTAGELFF. Full variable domain (remainder filled in from reference TRBV15 and TRBJ2-2): DAMVIQNPRYQVTQFGKPVTLSCSQTLNHNVMYWYQQKSSQAPKLLFHYYDKDFNNEADTPDNFQSRRPNTSFCFLDIRSPGLGDTAMYLCATSSRTAGELFFGEGSRLTVL.

This chain uses TRBV3-1 (or the pseudogene TRBV3-2) with TRBJ2-7, with D possibly matching TRBD1 (6 bases). The CDR3 has 13 residues. With 4 bases removed from V and 6 bases from J, the gap between germline ends came to 13 bases. Looked up from germline, CDR1 is LGHDT and CDR2 is YNNKEL (reference sequence). The DNA of the CDR3 is TGTGCCAGCAGCCGTCTCAGGGGAAGCGAGCAGTACTTC. It codes for CASSRLRGSEQYF.

The chain is built from TRBV5-4 and TRBJ1-2; D may be TRBD1 (5 bases). This CDR3 comprises 14 residues. CDR1 and CDR2 from the germline V gene are SGHNT and YYREEE (reference sequence). V was cut by 0 bases and J by 2 bases, with 8 bases left in between. DNA of the CDR3: TGTGCCAGCAGCTTGGCAGGGCTGAACTATGGCTACACCTTC. It codes for CASSLAGLNYGYTF. Supplemented by reference TRBV5-4 and TRBJ1-2, the full variable domain reads ETGVTQSPTHLIKTRGQQVTLRCSSQSGHNTVSWYQQALGQGPQFIFQYYREEENGRGNFPPRFSGLQFPNYSSELNVNALELDDSALYLCASSLAGLNYGYTFGSGTRLTVV.

This sequence joins TRBV4-3 and TRBJ2-7; D uncertain. The CDR3 is 14 amino acids. V lost 1 base, J lost 4 bases, and 11 bases lay in between. Germline CDR1 reads LGHNA; CDR2 reads YSLEER. The CDR3 region is CASSQGPDTYEQYF. Here the CDR3 DNA reads TGCGCCAGCAGCCAAGGTCCTGACACATACGAGCAGTACTTC.

The chain is built from TRBV7-2 and TRBJ2-5; TRBD1 agrees at 9 bases. Germline CDR1 is SGHTA and CDR2 is FQGNSA. The CDR3 covers 17 residues. Germline trimming cut 3 bases from V and 5 bases from J; bases unmatched to any gene: 13. CDR3 protein: CASSFKGTGGAYETQYF. Written as DNA, the CDR3 is TGTGCCAGCAGCTTTAAGGGAACAGGGGGCGCGTATGAGACCCAGTACTTC.

This clone showed up just once. The genes are TRBV9 and TRBJ1-4, with 8 bases matching TRBD1. Germline V gene sequence: CDR1 SGDLS, CDR2 YYNGEE. The CDR3 contains 16 residues. V lost 2 bases and J lost 0; bases outside the gene matches: 3. In DNA, the CDR3 is TGTGCCAGCAGCGTGGGCAGGGGGCCAACTAATGAAAAACTGTTTTTT. The encoded protein is CASSVGRGPTNEKLFF.

The chain combines TRBV27 with TRBJ2-6, with a weak D call TRBD2 (6 bases). This CDR3 comprises 16 residues. V lost 5 bases, J lost 0 bases, and 11 bases lay in between. The V gene's germline CDR1 is MNHEY and CDR2 SMNVEV (reference sequence). CDR3 sequence reads: CASSTWGVSGANVLTF. CDR3 in DNA: TGTGCCAGCAGTACCTGGGGGGTCTCTGGGGCCAACGTCCTGACTTTC. Full variable domain (remainder filled in from reference TRBV27 and TRBJ2-6): EAQVTQNPRYLITVTGKKLTVTCSQNMNHEYMSWYRQDPGLGLRQIYYSMNVEVTDKGDVPEGYKVSRKEKRNFPLILESPSPNQTSLYFCASSTWGVSGANVLTFGAGSRLTVL.

This rearrangement joins TRBV6-5 to TRBJ2-7; D is ambiguous. The CDR3 runs to 13 residues. Germline V CDR1 and CDR2: MNHEY, SVGAGI. V dropped 2 bases and J dropped 1 base, with 6 bases sitting between them. The DNA of the CDR3 is TGTGCCAGCAGTTACAGAGCTTCCTACGAGCAGTACTTC. Amino acids: CASSYRASYEQYF.

The chain uses TRBV9 and TRBJ1-3; 7 bases are shared with TRBD1. The CDR3 contains 15 residues. The germline V gene encodes CDR1 SGDLS and CDR2 YYNGEE. The J segment lost 1 base and the V segment lost 3 bases, leaving 4 bases of the junction unmatched. The CDR3 DNA follows: TGTGCCAGCAGCGATCAGGGGGGTTCTGGAAACACCATATATTTT. Amino acid sequence: CASSDQGGSGNTIYF.